This TCR beta chain was obtained from a study of blood T cells in healthy people across ages. The study drew donors from healthy Caucasian individuals in Russia aged roughly 6 to 95. A J-beta primer mix and a sample-barcoded 5' primer were used in a second PCR of roughly 6 to 11 cycles. TCRdb processed the 5' RACE reads anew with MiXCR; each CDR3 protein has one entry. The repertoire holds about 620,000 distinct CDR3 sequences, with around 50% as singletons. The V end lost 3 bases, the J end lost 0 bases, and 15 bases lay between the germline ends. The CDR3 sequence is 16 residues long. The V gene's germline CDR1 is MGHRA and CDR2 YSYEKL.

The specimen was blood. V is TRBV4-1 and J is TRBJ2-7; D is perhaps TRBD1 (5 bases). This sequence was found in a woman aged 80 or older in good health. The CDR3 is CASSQRTETGSYEQYF. CDR3 coding DNA: TGCGCCAGCAGCCAGCGAACTGAAACAGGCTCCTACGAGCAGTACTTC.